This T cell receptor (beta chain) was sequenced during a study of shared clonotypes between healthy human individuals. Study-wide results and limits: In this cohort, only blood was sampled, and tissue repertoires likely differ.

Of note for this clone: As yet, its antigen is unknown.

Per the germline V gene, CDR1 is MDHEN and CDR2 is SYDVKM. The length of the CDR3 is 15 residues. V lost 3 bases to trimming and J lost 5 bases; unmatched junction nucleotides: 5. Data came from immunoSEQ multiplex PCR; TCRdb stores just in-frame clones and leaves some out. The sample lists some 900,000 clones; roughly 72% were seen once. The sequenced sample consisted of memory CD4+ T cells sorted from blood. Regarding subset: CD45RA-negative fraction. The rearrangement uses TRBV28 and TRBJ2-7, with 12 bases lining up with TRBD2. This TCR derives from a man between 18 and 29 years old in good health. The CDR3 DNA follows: TGTGCCAGCAGTTTGTCTAGCGGGGGGGCAGACGAGCAGTACTTC. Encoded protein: CASSLSSGGADEQYF. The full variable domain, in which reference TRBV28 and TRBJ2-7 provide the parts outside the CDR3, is DVKVTQSSRYLVKRTGEKVFLECVQDMDHENMFWYRQDPGLGLRLIYFSYDVKMKEKGDIPEGYSVSREKKERFSLILESASTNQTSMYLCASSLSSGGADEQYFGPGTRLTVT.